This is a list of T cell receptor beta chains from one sample in a study of cytomegalovirus exposure and HLA in healthy donors. TCRdb's copy holds only in-frame clones and misses some; the assay was immunoSEQ multiplex PCR. The data hold about 140,000 clones, with around 79% observed a single time. Sequencing was performed on PBMCs. Source of these receptors: a woman between 40 and 50 years old in good health and CMV-seronegative. Both conserved end residues are part of each CDR3.

cdr3_length	v_call	j_call	cdr3_aa
19	TRBV5-1	TRBJ2-4	CASSLDATSGDRAKNIQYF
14	TRBV4-1	TRBJ1-1	CASSQVGDRDKSFF
14	TRBV2	TRBJ1-4	CASNTGGADEKLFF
15	TRBV6-1	TRBJ2-7	CASSPVAGDLGEQYF
16	TRBV10-3	TRBJ1-5	CAISPGQVNSNQPQHF
15	TRBV5-1	TRBJ2-5	CASAPQGAPEEAQYF
13	TRBV28	TRBJ1-1	CASRKAGNTEAFF
15	TRBV27	TRBJ2-7	CASSPRRTGSYEQYF
14	TRBV14	TRBJ1-1	CASSSSYSNTEAFF
14	TRBV13	TRBJ1-3	CASRITFSGNTIYF
16	TRBV28	TRBJ2-1	CASSPTSGASYNEQFF
14	TRBV5-6	TRBJ2-1	CASRWAGGYNEQFF
11	TRBV20-1	TRBJ2-5	CSASGGETQYF
16	TRBV11-1	TRBJ2-7	CASSLFDRTLSYEQYF
13	TRBV6-5	TRBJ1-2	CASTDDRGRGYTF
15	TRBV28	TRBJ1-2	CASRSPGQLYYGYTF
12	TRBV6-5	TRBJ2-7	CASSSIKFEQYF
16	TRBV7-6	TRBJ2-3	CASSLGLAGATDTQYF
16	TRBV2	TRBJ1-5	CASSTPAGDSNQPQHF
14	TRBV30	TRBJ1-2	CAWGGEGIVHGYTF
14	TRBV19	TRBJ1-1	CASSIPGTGGEAFF
15	TRBV30	TRBJ2-2	CAWRSGPANTGELFF
14	TRBV7-2	TRBJ2-7	CASSAYGRSYEQYF
14	TRBV6-5	TRBJ2-7	CASSGGDRSYEQYF
17	TRBV11-2	TRBJ1-3	CASSFETSHPSGNTIYF
15	TRBV30	TRBJ1-5	CAWSVDNGDNQPQHF
14	TRBV9	TRBJ2-1	CASSGRDSLNEQFF
15	TRBV5-1	TRBJ1-1	CASSYGGDRGTQAFF
13	TRBV29-1	TRBJ2-5	CSVIQGPGETQYF
15	TRBV7-9	TRBJ1-5	CASSLARRGSQPQHF
15	TRBV6-5	TRBJ1-1	CASSYSDRVATEAFF
14	TRBV5-1	TRBJ1-6	CASSPGTEDSPLHF
14	TRBV6-5	TRBJ1-1	CASSYSDRSTEAFF
14	TRBV6-5	TRBJ2-2	CASSYAPGAGELFF
14	TRBV6-5	TRBJ1-5	CASRSGEPLGPQHF
13	TRBV28	TRBJ1-5	CASRRGGNQPQHF
13	TRBV11-2	TRBJ1-1	CASSSHGYTEAFF
16	TRBV19	TRBJ2-2	CASSILSGANTGELFF
15	TRBV10-3	TRBJ1-1	CAISEDDPIRGCAFF
15	TRBV13	TRBJ1-1	CASSSTTGGLAEAFF
14	TRBV27	TRBJ2-2	CASSLAGGTGELFF
16	TRBV7-8	TRBJ1-1	CASSLVSKRENTEAFF
12	TRBV7-9	TRBJ1-1	CASSQLGDEAFF
17	TRBV6-1	TRBJ2-1	CASSEEMGQGLYNEQFF
18	TRBV6-1	TRBJ1-1	CASSEFTLGGVMNTEAFF